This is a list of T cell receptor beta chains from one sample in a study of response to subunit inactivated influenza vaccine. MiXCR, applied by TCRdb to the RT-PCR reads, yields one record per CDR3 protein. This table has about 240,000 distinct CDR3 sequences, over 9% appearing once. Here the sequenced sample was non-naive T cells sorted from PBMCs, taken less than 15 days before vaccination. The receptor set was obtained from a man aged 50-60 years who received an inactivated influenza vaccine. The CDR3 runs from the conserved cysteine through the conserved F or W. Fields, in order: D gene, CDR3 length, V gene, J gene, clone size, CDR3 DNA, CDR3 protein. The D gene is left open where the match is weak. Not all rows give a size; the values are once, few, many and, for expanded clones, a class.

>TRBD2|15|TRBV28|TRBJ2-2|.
TGTGCCACGTGGCCAGGAGGGAGGGACACCGGGGAGCTGTTTTTT
CATWPGGRDTGELFF
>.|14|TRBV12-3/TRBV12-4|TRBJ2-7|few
TGTGCCAGCAGTCCCGGGACTCCCCGCTACGAGCAGTACTTC
CASSPGTPRYEQYF
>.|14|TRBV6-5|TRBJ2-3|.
TGTGCCAGCAGTTACTCGAGTCGGATAGATACGCAGTATTTT
CASSYSSRIDTQYF
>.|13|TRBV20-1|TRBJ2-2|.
TGCAGTGCTAGAGTCGGTGGATCCGGGGAGCTGTTTTTT
CSARVGGSGELFF
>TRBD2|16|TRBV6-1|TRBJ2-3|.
TGTGCCAGCAGGCGCGGGAGGGGAGAAAACACAGATACGCAGTATTTT
CASRRGRGENTDTQYF
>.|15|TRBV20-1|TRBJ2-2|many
TGCAGTGCTAGCCCGGGGGGCTGGGGCACCGGGGAGCTGTTTTTT
CSASPGGWGTGELFF
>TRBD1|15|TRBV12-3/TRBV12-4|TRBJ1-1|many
TGTGCCAGCAGTCCACAGGGGACGGGTCTCACTGAAGCTTTCTTT
CASSPQGTGLTEAFF
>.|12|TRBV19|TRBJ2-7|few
TGTGCCAGTAGTATGCTGGGTTACGAGCAGTACTTC
CASSMLGYEQYF
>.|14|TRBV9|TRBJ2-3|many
TGTGCCAGCAGCGTCGGGACCGTCACAGATACGCAGTATTTT
CASSVGTVTDTQYF
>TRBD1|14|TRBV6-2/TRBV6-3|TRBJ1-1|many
TGTGCCAGCAGACCGACAGGGTTGGGCACTGAAGCTTTCTTT
CASRPTGLGTEAFF
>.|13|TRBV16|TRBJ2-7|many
TGTGCCAGCAGCCTTCTAGGGAACTACGAGCAGTACTTC
CASSLLGNYEQYF
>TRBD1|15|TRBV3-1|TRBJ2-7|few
TGTGCCAGCAGCCGCGGGACAGGGAGGAACTACGAGCAGTACTTC
CASSRGTGRNYEQYF
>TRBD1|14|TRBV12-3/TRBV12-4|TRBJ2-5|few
TGTGCCAGCAGTCTAGGAAGGACAGGGGTGACCCAGTACTTC
CASSLGRTGVTQYF
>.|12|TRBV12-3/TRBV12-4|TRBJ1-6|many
TGTGCCAGCAGTCTGGGGTTGTCACCCCTCCACTTT
CASSLGLSPLHF
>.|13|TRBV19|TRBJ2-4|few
TGTGCCAGTAGTATCCAGGTATCAGACATTCAGTACTTC
CASSIQVSDIQYF
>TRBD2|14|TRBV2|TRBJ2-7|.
TGTGCCAGCAGGGGGGGGGGTTACTCCTACGAGCAGTACTTC
CASRGGGYSYEQYF
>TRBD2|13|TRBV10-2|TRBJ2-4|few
TGCGCCAGCAGTGATCCCGGGAGGGACATTCAGTACTTC
CASSDPGRDIQYF
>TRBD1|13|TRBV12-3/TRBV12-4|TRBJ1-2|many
TGTGCCTCTGGAGGGACAGCCTCCTATGGCTACACCTTC
CASGGTASYGYTF
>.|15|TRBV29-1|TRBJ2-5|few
TGCAGCGTTGGCCGGGACGGATACTTCCAAGAGACCCAGTACTTC
CSVGRDGYFQETQYF
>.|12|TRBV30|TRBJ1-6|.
TGTGCCTTGGGACAAACTAATTCACCCCTCCACTTT
CALGQTNSPLHF
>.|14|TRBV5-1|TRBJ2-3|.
TGCGCCAGCAGCTTGGGCAGGTTACCAGATACGCAGTATTTT
CASSLGRLPDTQYF
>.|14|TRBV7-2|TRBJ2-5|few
TGTGCCAGCAGCTTATTCGCGGGTGTGGAGACCCAGTACTTC
CASSLFAGVETQYF
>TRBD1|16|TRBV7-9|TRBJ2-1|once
TGTGCCAGCAGCTTAGGCGGGACAGGGTGCTTGAGAGAGCAGTTCTTC
CASSLGGTGCLREQFF
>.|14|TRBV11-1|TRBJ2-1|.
TGTGCCAGCAGTTCACTTAGTACTAGCCCTGAGCAGTTCTTC
CASSSLSTSPEQFF
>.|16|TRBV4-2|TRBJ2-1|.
TGTGCCAGCAGCCAAGATCTGTCTAACCGCGGGAATGAGCAGTTCTTC
CASSQDLSNRGNEQFF
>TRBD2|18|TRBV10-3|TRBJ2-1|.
TGTGCCATCAGTGCCGGGGGACTAGCGGGAGGCCACAGCAATGAGCAGTTCTTC
CAISAGGLAGGHSNEQFF
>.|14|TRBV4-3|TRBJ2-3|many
TGCGCCAGCAGCCAAGATAGTCAAGTATCTACGCAGTATTTT
CASSQDSQVSTQYF
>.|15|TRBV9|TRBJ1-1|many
TGTGCCAGCAGCGTAGTGGCAGGGCCGAACACTGAAGCTTTCTTT
CASSVVAGPNTEAFF
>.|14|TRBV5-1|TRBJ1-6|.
TGCGCCAGCCGCGAACAGGAGGCTAATTCACCCCTCCACTTT
CASREQEANSPLHF
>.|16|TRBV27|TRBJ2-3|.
TGTGCCAGCAGTTCTCTTAGGGGGGATAGCACAGATACGCAGTATTTT
CASSSLRGDSTDTQYF
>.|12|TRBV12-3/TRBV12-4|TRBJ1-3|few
TGTGCCAGCAGCCATTCTGGAAACACCATATATTTT
CASSHSGNTIYF
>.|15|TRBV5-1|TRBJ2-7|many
TGCGCCAGCAGCTTGAGGGCAGGGGTACTCTACGAGCAGTACTTC
CASSLRAGVLYEQYF
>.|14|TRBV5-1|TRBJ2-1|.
TGCGCCAGCAGCCCAAGGGATAGCCTCGATGAGCAGTTCTTC
CASSPRDSLDEQFF
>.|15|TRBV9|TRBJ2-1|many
TGTGCCAGCAGCGTAGTCCCAGGATCCTACAATGAGCAGTTCTTC
CASSVVPGSYNEQFF
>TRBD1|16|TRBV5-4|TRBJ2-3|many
TGTGCCAGCAGCTTGCCAAGGACAGGGGGCGCAGATACGCAGTATTTT
CASSLPRTGGADTQYF
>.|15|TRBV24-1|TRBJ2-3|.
TGTGCCACCAGTGATTGGGGCCGTAGCACAGATACGCAGTATTTT
CATSDWGRSTDTQYF
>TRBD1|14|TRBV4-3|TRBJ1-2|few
TGCGCCAGCAGCCAAGATGAGGGGGCTGATGGCTACACCTTC
CASSQDEGADGYTF
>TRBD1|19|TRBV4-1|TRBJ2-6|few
TGCGCCAGCAGCCCCCGGGACAGGGCCGCTACGGGAGGGGCCAACGTCCTGACTTTC
CASSPRDRAATGGANVLTF
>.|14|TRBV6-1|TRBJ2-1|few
TGTGCCAGCAGTGTAGCCCTTGAGATGGGTGAGCAGTTCTTC
CASSVALEMGEQFF
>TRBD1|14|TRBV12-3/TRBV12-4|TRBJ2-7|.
TGTGCCAGCAGTTTAGCTCAGGGGGCACACGAGCAGTACTTC
CASSLAQGAHEQYF
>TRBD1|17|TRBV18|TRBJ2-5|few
TGTGCCAGCTCACTACTACCCGGGACAGGGGGCCAAGAGACCCAGTACTTC
CASSLLPGTGGQETQYF
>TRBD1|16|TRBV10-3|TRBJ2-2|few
TGTGCCATCAGTGGGTTCGACAGGGGGCTCACCGGGGAGCTGTTTTTT
CAISGFDRGLTGELFF
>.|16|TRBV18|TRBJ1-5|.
TGTGCCAGCTCACCACCGAAGGGAAGCACCAATCAGCCCCAGCATTTT
CASSPPKGSTNQPQHF
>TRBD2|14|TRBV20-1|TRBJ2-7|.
TGCAGTGCTAGCTCGACTAGCGGGAGTAGCGAGCAGTACTTC
CSASSTSGSSEQYF
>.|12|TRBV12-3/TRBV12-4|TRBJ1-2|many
TGTGCCAGCAGTTTAGGGGTTGGAGGCTACACCTTC
CASSLGVGGYTF
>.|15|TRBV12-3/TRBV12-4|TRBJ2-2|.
TGTGCCAGCAGTTTAGGGACAGCTAGCACCGGGGAGCTGTTTTTT
CASSLGTASTGELFF
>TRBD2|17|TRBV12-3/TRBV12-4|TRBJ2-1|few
TGTGCCAGCAGTTTCACCGGACTAGCGGATACCTACAATGAGCAGTTCTTC
CASSFTGLADTYNEQFF
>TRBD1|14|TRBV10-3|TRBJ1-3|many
TGTGCCATCGGGGGACAGCAGGGGGGAAACACCATATATTTT
CAIGGQQGGNTIYF
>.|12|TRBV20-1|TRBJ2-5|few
TGCAGTGCTAGGCCCTACCCGGAGACCCAGTACTTC
CSARPYPETQYF
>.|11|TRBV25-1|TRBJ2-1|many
TGTGCCAGCAGCGGGACTGTTGAGCAGTTCTTC
CASSGTVEQFF
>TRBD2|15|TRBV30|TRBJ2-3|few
TGTGCCTGGAGTGTTCTAGCGGGAGACACAGATACGCAGTATTTT
CAWSVLAGDTDTQYF
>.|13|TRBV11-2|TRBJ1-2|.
TGTGCCAGCAGCCCGGACCTCCAACGGGGCTACACCTTC
CASSPDLQRGYTF